This TCR beta chain was recorded in a study of response to subunit inactivated influenza vaccine listed by TCRdb under 2018. Background on the whole study: The study used deep quantitative T cell receptor repertoire profiling to track responses to a trivalent subunit inactivated influenza vaccine. The research as a whole found: The authors suggested that each seasonal influenza vaccination may recruit only a limited number of new T cells.

Library preparation employed RT-PCR. Sequenced using an Illumina HiSeq 2500. Using fastp trimming at Q25 and MiXCR clonotype assembly, TCRdb reanalyzed the public sequencing data and kept in-frame beta chains. Entries are consolidated by CDR3 protein sequence, retaining the most common genes and DNA. The sample includes about 830,000 distinct CDR3 sequences, with 18% observed a single time. The ten largest make up under 13% of the sample. As to this clonotype: The target of this receptor is not known. No base quality information exists; no much larger clone differs at one position.

Relative to germline, V is 6 bases shorter and J is 0 bases shorter, with 15 bases between their ends. The cysteine opens and the phenylalanine closes a CDR3 of 14 amino acids. Just the 42-base CDR3 DNA is kept, in frame starting at base 1. CDR1 DFQATT and CDR2 SNEGSKA were looked up in the germline V gene (reference sequence). The sequence joins TRBV20-1 to TRBJ2-7; matching of 5 bases hints at TRBD1 as the D gene. The clonotype was recovered from a man in his fifties or sixties who received an inactivated influenza vaccine. Donor details come from another sample of the same person, matched by shared clones. Here the sequenced sample was PBMCs from blood, taken 5 to 6 days after vaccination. This receptor has the CDR3 CSATSTDTSYEQYF. The sequenced DNA is TGCAGTGCAACGTCGACAGACACCTCCTACGAGCAGTACTTC.